A single sample gave rise to the 12 T cell receptor beta chains below, sequenced in a study of identical twins. TCRdb reprocessed the 5' RACE reads via MiXCR and lists one record per CDR3 protein. The sample records 500,000 or so distinct CDR3 sequences, about 20% being singletons. Another study also made use of these data, one on T cells expressing NK-cell markers.

Material: CD4+ T cells sorted from blood. The source of these receptors is a woman between 18 and 29 years old in good health.

This clonotype was counted only a few times. The rearrangement uses TRBV6-5 and TRBJ2-1; TRBD1 is a possible D gene (5 bases). With 0 bases removed from V and 8 bases from J, the gap between germline ends came to 11 bases. In germline, CDR1 is MNHEY, CDR2 SVGAGI. The CDR3 is 14 amino acids. The CDR3 DNA is TGTGCCAGCAGTTACTCTGATAGCAGGGATGAGCAGTTCTTC. Translation gives CASSYSDSRDEQFF.

This clonotype has just a few counts. The genes are TRBV6-1 and TRBJ2-7; 10 bases align to TRBD2. Germline CDR1 and CDR2: MNHNS and SASEGT. This CDR3 has 13 amino acids. With V trimmed by 5 bases and J by 4 bases, 2 bases remained unmatched. This chain's CDR3 is CASSPSGGYEQYF. The CDR3 nucleotides are TGTGCCAGCAGTCCTAGCGGGGGATACGAGCAGTACTTC.

The rearrangement links TRBV6-6 to TRBJ2-1; D may be TRBD2 (6 bases). This CDR3 is 13 amino acids long. The germline V gene has CDR1 MNHNY and CDR2 SVGAGI (reference sequence). The V end lost 8 bases, the J end lost 2 bases, and 10 bases lay between the germline ends. CDR3 amino acids: CASGGQAYNEQFF. CDR3 nucleotides: TGTGCCAGCGGAGGGCAGGCCTACAATGAGCAGTTCTTC.

This clonotype came up a few times. The chain uses TRBV20-1 and TRBJ1-1, with D unresolved. CDR3 length: 14 residues. Trimming cost V 5 bases and J 2 bases, with 15 bases left between them. CDR1 is DFQATT, CDR2 SNEGSKA, per germline (reference sequence). Here the CDR3 DNA reads TGCAGTGCTGAGGGATTAACAGCAAACACTGAAGCTTTCTTT. Translating gives CSAEGLTANTEAFF.

V gene TRBV21-1 combines with J gene TRBJ2-6. TRBV21-1 is classified as a pseudogene. The CDR3 sequence is 14 residues long. Here the CDR3 reads CASSKAQGANVLTF. The CDR3 bases are TGTGCCAGCAGCAAAGCGCAAGGGGCCAACGTCCTGACTTTC.

The sample holds a few counts of this clonotype. The V gene is TRBV6-5, the J gene TRBJ1-5; the D is unclear. The ends were cut back, 2 bases at V and 6 bases at J, with 11 bases in the middle. The CDR3 has 14 amino acids. Germline CDR1 and CDR2: MNHEY and SVGAGI. This chain's CDR3 is CASSYDSWGQPQHF. The CDR3 DNA reads TGTGCCAGCAGTTACGACTCATGGGGTCAGCCCCAGCATTTT.

This clonotype was seen ten or more times. The genes are TRBV6-1 and TRBJ2-7; 8 nucleotides line up with TRBD1. V gave up 5 bases and J gave up 3 bases; unmatched junction bases: 3. Germline V gene lookup returns CDR1 MNHNS and CDR2 SASEGT. The CDR3 is 13 amino acids. CDR3 amino acids: CASSRQGNYEQYF. The DNA of the CDR3 is TGTGCCAGCAGTAGACAGGGGAACTACGAGCAGTACTTC.

This clonotype showed up just a few times. J is TRBJ2-2 and V is TRBV7-8; TRBD2 matches 9 bases. The CDR3 sequence is 15 residues long. The V gene end was trimmed by 5 bases and the J gene end by 5 bases; junction bases not matched to a gene: 6. In germline, CDR1 is SGHVS, CDR2 FQNEAQ. The CDR3 region is CASSPLAGTTGELFF. CDR3 nucleotide sequence: TGTGCCAGCAGCCCGCTAGCGGGGACGACCGGGGAGCTGTTTTTT.

The chain has TRBV29-1 and TRBJ2-5; a weak D match, TRBD2 (5 bases). Trimming shortened V by 3 bases and J by 7 bases, and 12 bases separated the two germline ends. Per germline, CDR1 SQVTM and CDR2 ANQGSEA. CDR3 length equals 12 residues. CDR3 nucleotides: TGCAGCGTTGATTGGCAAGGAGGGACCCAGTACTTC. It codes for CSVDWQGGTQYF. Filled out from reference TRBV29-1 and TRBJ2-5, the complete variable domain reads SAVISQKPSRDICQRGTSLTIQCQVDSQVTMMFWYRQQPGQSLTLIATANQGSEATYESGFVIDKFPISRPNLTFSTLTVSNMSPEDSSIYLCSVDWQGGTQYFGPGTRLLVL.

J is TRBJ2-7 and V is TRBV6-5; D ambiguous. Deletions cut 6 bases from V and 5 bases from J, with 8 bases between. The germline CDR1 and CDR2 sequences are MNHEY and SVGAGI. This CDR3 is built from 11 residues. CDR3 in DNA: TGTGCCAGCAGAACCTTTCACGAGCAGTACTTC. Protein sequence: CASRTFHEQYF.

The genes are TRBV20-1 and TRBJ1-6; 7 nucleotides line up with TRBD1. From germline, CDR1 is DFQATT and CDR2 SNEGSKA (reference sequence). The CDR3 is 14 amino acids. V was clipped by 6 bases and J by 0 bases; unmatched bases: 2. DNA of the CDR3: TGCAGTGCGGCAGGGGGCTCCTATAATTCACCCCTCCACTTT. It encodes CSAAGGSYNSPLHF.

V and J are TRBV20-1 and TRBJ2-4; D gene ambiguous. Per germline, CDR1 DFQATT and CDR2 SNEGSKA (reference sequence). The CDR3 consists of 10 residues. V lost 3 bases and J lost 7, with 4 bases in between. The CDR3 sequence: CSASGNIQYF. The CDR3 nucleotides read TGCAGTGCTAGTGGGAACATTCAGTACTTC.